This T cell receptor beta chain emerged from a study of cytomegalovirus exposure and HLA in healthy donors. General study results and limits: A link between a missense DCLRE1C variant and TCR beta V- and J-gene trimming emerged from a later analysis. Later analysis placed DRB1 highest and HLA-C lowest in TCR association rates, which differed by HLA locus.

Germline CDR1 and CDR2: MNHNY and SVGAGI (reference sequence). J was trimmed by 5 bases and V by 2 bases; bases with no gene match: 3. The CDR3 extends over 14 amino acids. In this sample, this clone turned up once. Its matching antigen is unknown. The PCR made use of 60 Vbeta and 13 Jbeta primers. The protocol was immunoSEQ multiplex PCR, while the TCRdb copy is restricted to in-frame clones and leaves out a portion. The sample yields about 130,000 clones, roughly 82% seen once. The chain carries TRBV6-6 and TRBJ2-5; 9 bases align to TRBD1. The receptor comes from a woman aged 18-30 years in good health and CMV-seropositive. The sequencing sample was made of PBMCs. The CDR3 sequence: CASSYRQGVETQYF. The CDR3 DNA is TGTGCCAGCAGTTACCGACAGGGGGTCGAGACCCAGTACTTC.